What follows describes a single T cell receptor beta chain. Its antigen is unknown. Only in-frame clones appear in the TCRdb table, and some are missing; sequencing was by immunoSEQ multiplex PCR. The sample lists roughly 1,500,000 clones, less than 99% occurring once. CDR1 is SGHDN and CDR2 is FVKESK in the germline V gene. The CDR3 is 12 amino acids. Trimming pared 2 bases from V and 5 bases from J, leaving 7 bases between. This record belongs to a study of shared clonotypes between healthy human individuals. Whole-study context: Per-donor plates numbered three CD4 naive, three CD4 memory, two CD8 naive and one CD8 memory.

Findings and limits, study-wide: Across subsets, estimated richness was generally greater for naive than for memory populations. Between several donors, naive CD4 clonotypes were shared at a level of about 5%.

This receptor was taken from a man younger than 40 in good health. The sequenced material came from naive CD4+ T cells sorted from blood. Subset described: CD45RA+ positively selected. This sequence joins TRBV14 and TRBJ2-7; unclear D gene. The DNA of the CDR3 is TGTGCCAGCAGCCAAACTCACCACGAGCAGTACTTC. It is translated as CASSQTHHEQYF.